This TCR beta chain was identified during a study of cytomegalovirus exposure and HLA in healthy donors. In the PCR, 60 Vbeta and 13 Jbeta primers were used. Data came from immunoSEQ multiplex PCR; TCRdb stores just in-frame clones and leaves some out. The sample has around 170,000 clones, roughly 80% seen once. This clone was counted between two and nine times. The length of the CDR3 is 15 residues. The germline V gene encodes CDR1 SGHVS and CDR2 FQNEAQ. V was cut by 4 bases and J by 6 bases, with 16 bases left in between. The chain has TRBV7-8 and TRBJ1-5; TRBD1 is a possible D gene (5 bases). Sequenced: PBMCs. The sequence was obtained from a woman between 18 and 29 years old in good health and CMV-seronegative. The CDR3 sequence: CASSSGPGMGQPQHF. The CDR3 region has the DNA TGTGCCAGCAGCTCTGGACCAGGGATGGGTCAGCCCCAGCATTTT. Full variable domain (remainder filled in from reference TRBV7-8 and TRBJ1-5): GAGVSQSPRYKVAKRGQDVALRCDPISGHVSLFWYQQALGQGPEFLTYFQNEAQLDKSGLPSDRFFAERPEGSVSTLKIQRTQQEDSAVYLCASSSGPGMGQPQHFGDGTRLSIL.